A selection of T cell receptor beta chains follows, all from one sample in a study of T cell responses to AZD1222 COVID-19 vaccine. Sequencing was performed with immunoSEQ multiplex PCR; in TCRdb, only in-frame clones are kept and a portion is missing. This sample yields 95,000 to 150,000 clones, of which about 90% are seen a single time; roughly 5.7% belongs to the top ten. The specimen comprised peripheral blood, sampled on day 0 of AZD1222 vaccination. These TCRs come from an adult in good health. Each CDR3 is given with its conserved first and last residue. The order of the fields is D gene, V gene, CDR3 length, J gene, CDR3 DNA, CDR3 protein. A D gene is named only where the DNA matches it firmly.

D gene: -; V gene: TRBV28; CDR3 length: 12; J gene: TRBJ2-7; CDR3 DNA: TGTGCCAGCAGTTTTCCCCCCCACGAGCAGTACTTC; CDR3 protein: CASSFPPHEQYF
D gene: -; V gene: TRBV11-2; CDR3 length: 11; J gene: TRBJ1-5; CDR3 DNA: TGTGCCAGCAGCTCCGGGGGGCCCCAGCATTTT; CDR3 protein: CASSSGGPQHF
D gene: -; V gene: TRBV12-5; CDR3 length: 15; J gene: TRBJ1-2; CDR3 DNA: TGTGCTAGTGGTCCGCAACTCGACGGGCTCTATGGCTACACCTTC; CDR3 protein: CASGPQLDGLYGYTF
D gene: TRBD1; V gene: TRBV6-5; CDR3 length: 15; J gene: TRBJ2-7; CDR3 DNA: TGTGCCAGCAGTTACTCGGGACAGGGGGTTTACGAGCAGTACTTC; CDR3 protein: CASSYSGQGVYEQYF
D gene: -; V gene: TRBV11-3; CDR3 length: 13; J gene: TRBJ2-2; CDR3 DNA: TGTGCCAGCAGCTTATCGCACACCGGGGAGCTGTTTTTT; CDR3 protein: CASSLSHTGELFF
D gene: TRBD2; V gene: TRBV28; CDR3 length: 16; J gene: TRBJ2-4; CDR3 DNA: TGTGCCAGCAGTTATGGGGGGACTAGCGGGAGTGCAGTGGTGTACTTC; CDR3 protein: CASSYGGTSGSAVVYF
D gene: -; V gene: TRBV30; CDR3 length: 17; J gene: TRBJ1-4; CDR3 DNA: TGTGCCTGGAGTGTATCTCAAGACCGGGTCCACAATGAAAAACTGTTTTTT; CDR3 protein: CAWSVSQDRVHNEKLFF
D gene: TRBD1; V gene: TRBV18; CDR3 length: 19; J gene: TRBJ1-4; CDR3 DNA: TGTGCCAGCTCACCAATCCTGGGGACAGAAGGGGCCCTTAATGAAAAACTGTTTTTT; CDR3 protein: CASSPILGTEGALNEKLFF
D gene: -; V gene: TRBV7-6; CDR3 length: 11; J gene: TRBJ2-5; CDR3 DNA: TGTGCCAGCAGCTCCCAAGAGACCCAGTACTTC; CDR3 protein: CASSSQETQYF
D gene: -; V gene: TRBV5-1; CDR3 length: 13; J gene: TRBJ1-1; CDR3 DNA: TGCGCCAGCAGCTTGGTATCTGATACTGAAGCTTTCTTT; CDR3 protein: CASSLVSDTEAFF
D gene: -; V gene: TRBV27; CDR3 length: 13; J gene: TRBJ1-2; CDR3 DNA: TGTGCCAGCAGCCGTAGTGGAAACTATGGCTACACCTTC; CDR3 protein: CASSRSGNYGYTF
D gene: -; V gene: TRBV5-1; CDR3 length: 16; J gene: TRBJ2-1; CDR3 DNA: TGCGCCAGCAGCTTGGATACGGGCCTCTCCTACAATGAGCAGTTCTTC; CDR3 protein: CASSLDTGLSYNEQFF
D gene: TRBD1; V gene: TRBV5-4; CDR3 length: 13; J gene: TRBJ1-1; CDR3 DNA: TGTGCCAGCAGCTTGGGGGGGACAGGGGAAGCTTTCTTT; CDR3 protein: CASSLGGTGEAFF
D gene: -; V gene: TRBV19; CDR3 length: 15; J gene: TRBJ1-6; CDR3 DNA: TGTGCCAGTAGTATAGTACCTCGACAGAATTCACCCCTCCACTTT; CDR3 protein: CASSIVPRQNSPLHF
D gene: TRBD2; V gene: TRBV7-3; CDR3 length: 15; J gene: TRBJ2-3; CDR3 DNA: TGTGCCAGCAGCTTATTAGCGGGAGGCTCAGATACGCAGTATTTT; CDR3 protein: CASSLLAGGSDTQYF
D gene: -; V gene: TRBV18; CDR3 length: 13; J gene: TRBJ1-2; CDR3 DNA: TGTGCCAGCTCACCGGGGGATAACATTGGCTACACCTTC; CDR3 protein: CASSPGDNIGYTF
D gene: TRBD1; V gene: TRBV10-3; CDR3 length: 14; J gene: TRBJ1-1; CDR3 DNA: TGTGCCATCAGTGGACAGGGTTCGAACACTGAAGCTTTCTTT; CDR3 protein: CAISGQGSNTEAFF
D gene: -; V gene: TRBV6-5; CDR3 length: 14; J gene: TRBJ2-7; CDR3 DNA: TGTGCCAGCCGAAAGCCGGGACTCCACTACGAGCAGTACTTC; CDR3 protein: CASRKPGLHYEQYF
D gene: TRBD2; V gene: TRBV4-1; CDR3 length: 15; J gene: TRBJ2-5; CDR3 DNA: TGCGCCAGCAGCCAAGTAGGACTAGCGGGAGAGACCCAGTACTTC; CDR3 protein: CASSQVGLAGETQYF
D gene: -; V gene: TRBV6-2/TRBV6-3; CDR3 length: 15; J gene: TRBJ1-1; CDR3 DNA: TGTGCCAGCAGTTACACCTATACAGGGACGACTGAAGCTTTCTTT; CDR3 protein: CASSYTYTGTTEAFF
D gene: -; V gene: TRBV12-5; CDR3 length: 16; J gene: TRBJ1-1; CDR3 DNA: TGTGCTAGTGGTTTGTTCTCGGCAGGGAGGGACACTGAAGCTTTCTTT; CDR3 protein: CASGLFSAGRDTEAFF
D gene: -; V gene: TRBV11-3; CDR3 length: 12; J gene: TRBJ2-7; CDR3 DNA: TGTGCCAGCAGCTCAGACGGATACGAGCAGTACTTC; CDR3 protein: CASSSDGYEQYF
D gene: -; V gene: TRBV18; CDR3 length: 13; J gene: TRBJ1-2; CDR3 DNA: TGTGCCAGCTCCGCAACGGCCTTCGATGGCTACACCTTC; CDR3 protein: CASSATAFDGYTF
D gene: TRBD1; V gene: TRBV6-5; CDR3 length: 16; J gene: TRBJ1-2; CDR3 DNA: TGTGCCAGCAGTTACTCTCGAGGACAGGGGGCAAATGGCTACACCTTC; CDR3 protein: CASSYSRGQGANGYTF
D gene: -; V gene: TRBV12-3/TRBV12-4; CDR3 length: 13; J gene: TRBJ1-5; CDR3 DNA: TGTGCCAGCAGGAGCAAGGGAGGTCAGCCCCAGCATTTT; CDR3 protein: CASRSKGGQPQHF
D gene: -; V gene: TRBV10-3; CDR3 length: 12; J gene: TRBJ1-1; CDR3 DNA: TGTGCCATCAGCGTCGGTGGTATTGAAGCTTTCTTT; CDR3 protein: CAISVGGIEAFF